What follows are 4 T cell receptor beta chains derived from one specimen sequenced in a study of metastatic and nonmetastatic thyroid tumors. TCRdb re-called clones via MiXCR from the PCR reads. The repertoire consists of 12,000 or so clones, with around 23% occurring once and the leading ten covering around 59%. Treatment of any kind had been given to no patient before thyroid surgery. The sequenced sample consisted of blood. These TCRs come from a male donor with papillary thyroid cancer or a benign thyroid nodule (not recorded which). Some clones in this sample may be carry-over from other donors' samples.

The J gene is TRBJ1-5, the V gene TRBV20-1, with a possible D match to TRBD1 (5 bases). The CDR3 is 16 residues long. V lost 1 base and J 2 bases, leaving 15 bases between the germline ends. CDR1 is DFQATT and CDR2 is SNEGSKA in the germline V gene (reference sequence). CDR3 residues: CSARGLRGSGNQPQHF. The CDR3 nucleotides read TGCAGTGCTAGAGGGTTAAGGGGTTCGGGCAATCAGCCCCAGCATTTT.

This clone was seen a handful of times. The chain is built from TRBV6-1 and TRBJ2-6; D not certain. V was clipped by 1 base and J by 3 bases, with 4 bases between them. This CDR3 contains 14 residues. CDR1 MNHNS and CDR2 SASEGT come from the germline V gene. This CDR3 reads CASSEVGGANVLTF. CDR3 DNA: TGTGCCAGCAGTGAAGTTGGTGGGGCCAACGTCCTGACTTTC.

CDR3 sequence: CASSLTTGTGGNEQFF. CDR3 coding DNA: TGTGCCAGCAGCTTGACTACCGGGACAGGGGGCAATGAGCAGTTCTTC. V is TRBV7-6 and J is TRBJ2-1, with 11 bases lining up with TRBD1. V lost 3 bases and J lost 6; bases outside the gene matches: 7. CDR1 and CDR2 (germline): SGHVS, FNYEAQ. The CDR3 spans 16 residues. The whole variable domain, remainder taken from reference TRBV7-6 and TRBJ2-1, is GAGVSQSPRYKVTKRGQDVALRCDPISGHVSLYWYRQALGQGPEFLTYFNYEAQQDKSGLPNDRFSAERPEGSISTLTIQRTEQRDSAMYRCASSLTTGTGGNEQFFGPGTRLTVL.

This clone appeared a single time. V is TRBV11-1 and J is TRBJ2-1; D not resolved. V lost 5 bases and J lost 5, with 4 bases in between. The germline V gene has CDR1 SGHAT and CDR2 FQDESV (reference sequence). The CDR3 consists of 11 residues. CDR3 bases: TGTGCCAGCAGCGGAGACAATGAGCAGTTCTTC. Encoded protein: CASSGDNEQFF.